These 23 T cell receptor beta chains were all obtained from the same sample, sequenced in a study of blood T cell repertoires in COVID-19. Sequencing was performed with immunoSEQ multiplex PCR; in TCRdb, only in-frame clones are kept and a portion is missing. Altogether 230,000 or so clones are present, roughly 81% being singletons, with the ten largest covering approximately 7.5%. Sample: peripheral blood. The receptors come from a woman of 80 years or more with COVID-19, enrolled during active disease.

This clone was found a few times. DNA for the CDR3: TGTGCCACCAGAGGTACCAGGACCGGGGAGCTGTTTTTT. Protein sequence: CATRGTRTGELFF. The chain has TRBV24-1 and TRBJ2-2; no clear D. The CDR3 extends over 13 amino acids. CDR1 and CDR2 (germline): KGHDR, SFDVKD. Trimming shortened V by 7 bases and J by 5 bases, and 10 bases separated the two germline ends.

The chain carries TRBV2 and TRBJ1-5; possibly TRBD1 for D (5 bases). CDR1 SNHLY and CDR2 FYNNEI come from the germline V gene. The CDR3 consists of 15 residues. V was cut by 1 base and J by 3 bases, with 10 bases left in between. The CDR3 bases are TGTGCCAGCAGTGAAGGGACAAGTCTCAATCAGCCCCAGCATTTT. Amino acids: CASSEGTSLNQPQHF.

The CDR3 bases are TGTGCCAGCAGTGCCCCGACGGGACTCTCTGGGGCCAACGTCCTGACTTTC. It codes for CASSAPTGLSGANVLTF. The J gene is TRBJ2-6, the V gene TRBV2; a weak D match, TRBD2 (6 bases). V was pared by 4 bases and J by 0 bases, with 13 bases between. In germline, CDR1 is SNHLY, CDR2 FYNNEI. This CDR3 has 17 residues.

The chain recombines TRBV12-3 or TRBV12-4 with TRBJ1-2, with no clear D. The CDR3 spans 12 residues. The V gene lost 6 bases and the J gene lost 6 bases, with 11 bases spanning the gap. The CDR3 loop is CASSGARDGYTF. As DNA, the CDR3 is TGTGCCAGCAGCGGAGCGAGGGATGGCTACACCTTC.

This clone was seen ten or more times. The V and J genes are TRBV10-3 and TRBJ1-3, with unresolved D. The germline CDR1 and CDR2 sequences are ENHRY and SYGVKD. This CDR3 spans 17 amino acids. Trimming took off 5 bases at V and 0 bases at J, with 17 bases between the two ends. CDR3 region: CAISPTSGSTSGNTIYF. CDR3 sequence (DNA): TGTGCCATCAGTCCTACCTCCGGGTCCACCTCTGGAAACACCATATATTTT.

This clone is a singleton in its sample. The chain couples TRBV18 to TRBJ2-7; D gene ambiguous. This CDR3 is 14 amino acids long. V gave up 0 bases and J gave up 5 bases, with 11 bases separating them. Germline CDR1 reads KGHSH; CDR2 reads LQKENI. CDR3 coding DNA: TGTGCCAGCTCACCACCGGCCTTGGCCCACGAGCAGTACTTC. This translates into CASSPPALAHEQYF.

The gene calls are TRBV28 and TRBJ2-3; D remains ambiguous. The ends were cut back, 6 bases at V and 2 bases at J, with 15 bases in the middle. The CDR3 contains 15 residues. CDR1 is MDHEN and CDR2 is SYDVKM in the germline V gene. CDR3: CASRETGDFTDTQYF. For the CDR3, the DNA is TGTGCCAGCAGAGAGACTGGTGATTTCACAGATACGCAGTATTTT.

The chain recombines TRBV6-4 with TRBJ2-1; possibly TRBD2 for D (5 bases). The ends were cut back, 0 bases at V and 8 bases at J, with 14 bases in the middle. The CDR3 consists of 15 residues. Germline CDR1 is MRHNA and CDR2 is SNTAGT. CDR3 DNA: TGTGCCAGCAGTGACTCGAACCTGGGGAGCGATGAGCAGTTCTTC. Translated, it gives CASSDSNLGSDEQFF.

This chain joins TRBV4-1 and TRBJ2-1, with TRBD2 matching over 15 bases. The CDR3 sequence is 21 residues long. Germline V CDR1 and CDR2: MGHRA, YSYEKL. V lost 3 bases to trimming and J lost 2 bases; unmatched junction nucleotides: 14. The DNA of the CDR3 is TGCGCCAGCAGCCATCCGAATCGGGGACTAGCGGGAGGATTACCCTACAATGAGCAGTTCTTC. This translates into CASSHPNRGLAGGLPYNEQFF.

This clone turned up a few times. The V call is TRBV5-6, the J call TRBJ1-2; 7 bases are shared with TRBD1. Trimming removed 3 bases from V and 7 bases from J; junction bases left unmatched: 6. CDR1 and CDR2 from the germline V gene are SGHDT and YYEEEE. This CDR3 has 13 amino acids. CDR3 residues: CASSSTGAIGYTF. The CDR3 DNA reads TGTGCCAGCAGCTCCACAGGGGCTATTGGCTACACCTTC.

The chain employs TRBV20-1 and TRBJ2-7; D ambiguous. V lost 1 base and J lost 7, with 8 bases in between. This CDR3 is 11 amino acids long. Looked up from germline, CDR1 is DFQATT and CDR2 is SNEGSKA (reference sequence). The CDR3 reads CSARAGDEQYF. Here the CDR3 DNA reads TGCAGTGCTAGAGCGGGTGATGAGCAGTACTTC.

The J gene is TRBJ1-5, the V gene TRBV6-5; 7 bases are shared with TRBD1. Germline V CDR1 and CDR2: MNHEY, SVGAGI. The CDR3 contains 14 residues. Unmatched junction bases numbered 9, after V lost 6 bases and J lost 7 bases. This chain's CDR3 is CASSRGQGGQPQHF. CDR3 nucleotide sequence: TGTGCCAGCAGCCGAGGGCAGGGGGGCCAGCCCCAGCATTTT.

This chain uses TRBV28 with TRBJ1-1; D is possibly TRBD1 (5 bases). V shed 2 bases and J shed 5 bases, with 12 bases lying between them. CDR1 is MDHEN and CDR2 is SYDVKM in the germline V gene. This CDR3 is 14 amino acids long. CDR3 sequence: CASSLQGWNTEAFF. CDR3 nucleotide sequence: TGTGCCAGCAGTTTACAGGGATGGAATACTGAAGCTTTCTTT.

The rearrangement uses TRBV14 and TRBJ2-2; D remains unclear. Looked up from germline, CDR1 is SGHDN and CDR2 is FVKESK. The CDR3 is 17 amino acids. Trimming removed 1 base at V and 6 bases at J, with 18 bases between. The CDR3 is CASSQGVGRWSSGELFF. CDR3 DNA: TGTGCCAGCAGCCAAGGGGTGGGCCGTTGGTCCTCCGGGGAGCTGTTTTTT.

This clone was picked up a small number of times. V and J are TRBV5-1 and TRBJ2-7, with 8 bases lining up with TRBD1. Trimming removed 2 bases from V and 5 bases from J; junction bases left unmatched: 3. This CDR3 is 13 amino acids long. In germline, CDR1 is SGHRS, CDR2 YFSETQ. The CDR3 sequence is CASSFPGQDEQYF. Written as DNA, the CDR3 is TGCGCCAGCAGCTTCCCGGGACAGGACGAGCAGTACTTC. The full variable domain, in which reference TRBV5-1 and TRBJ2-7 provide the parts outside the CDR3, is KAGVTQTPRYLIKTRGQQVTLSCSPISGHRSVSWYQQTPGQGLQFLFEYFSETQRNKGNFPGRFSGRQFSNSRSEMNVSTLELGDSALYLCASSFPGQDEQYFGPGTRLTVT.

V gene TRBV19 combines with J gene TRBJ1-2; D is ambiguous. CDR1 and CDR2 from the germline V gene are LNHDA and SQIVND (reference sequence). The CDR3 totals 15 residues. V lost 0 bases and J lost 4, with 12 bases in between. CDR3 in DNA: TGTGCCAGTAGTATAGATGAGGGATCTGCCTATGGCTACACCTTC. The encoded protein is CASSIDEGSAYGYTF.

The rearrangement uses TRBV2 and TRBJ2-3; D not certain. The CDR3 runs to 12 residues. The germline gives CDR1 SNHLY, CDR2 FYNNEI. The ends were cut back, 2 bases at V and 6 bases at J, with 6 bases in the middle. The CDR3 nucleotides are TGTGCCAGCAGTGAAAATGCGGATACGCAGTATTTT. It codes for CASSENADTQYF.

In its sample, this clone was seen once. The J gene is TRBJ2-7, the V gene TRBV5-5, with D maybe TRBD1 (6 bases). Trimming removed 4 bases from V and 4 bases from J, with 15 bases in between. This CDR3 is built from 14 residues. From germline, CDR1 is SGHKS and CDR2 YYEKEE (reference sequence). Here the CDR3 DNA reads TGTGCCAGCAGCCCTACCGGGACAAAATACGAGCAGTACTTC. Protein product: CASSPTGTKYEQYF.

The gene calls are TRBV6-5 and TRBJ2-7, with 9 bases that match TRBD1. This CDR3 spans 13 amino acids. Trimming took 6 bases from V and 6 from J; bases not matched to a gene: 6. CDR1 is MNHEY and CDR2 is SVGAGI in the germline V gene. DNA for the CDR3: TGTGCCAGCAGGCGGGACAGGGTTCTCGAGCAGTACTTC. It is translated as CASRRDRVLEQYF.

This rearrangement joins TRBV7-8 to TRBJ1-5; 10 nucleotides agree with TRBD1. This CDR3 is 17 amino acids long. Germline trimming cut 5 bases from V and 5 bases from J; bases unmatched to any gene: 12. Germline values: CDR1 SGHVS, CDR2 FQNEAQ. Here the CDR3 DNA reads TGTGCCAGCAGCCTCTGGCCGGGACAGGGGAGAGATCAGCCCCAGCATTTT. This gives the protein CASSLWPGQGRDQPQHF. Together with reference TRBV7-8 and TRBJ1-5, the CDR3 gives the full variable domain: GAGVSQSPRYKVAKRGQDVALRCDPISGHVSLFWYQQALGQGPEFLTYFQNEAQLDKSGLPSDRFFAERPEGSVSTLKIQRTQQEDSAVYLCASSLWPGQGRDQPQHFGDGTRLSIL.

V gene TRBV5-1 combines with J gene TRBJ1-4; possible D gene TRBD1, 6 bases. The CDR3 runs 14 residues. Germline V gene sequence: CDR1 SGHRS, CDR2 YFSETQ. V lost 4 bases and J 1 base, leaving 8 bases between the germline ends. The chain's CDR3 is CASSGGRTNEKLFF. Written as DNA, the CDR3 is TGCGCCAGCAGCGGGGGCAGAACTAATGAAAAACTGTTTTTT.

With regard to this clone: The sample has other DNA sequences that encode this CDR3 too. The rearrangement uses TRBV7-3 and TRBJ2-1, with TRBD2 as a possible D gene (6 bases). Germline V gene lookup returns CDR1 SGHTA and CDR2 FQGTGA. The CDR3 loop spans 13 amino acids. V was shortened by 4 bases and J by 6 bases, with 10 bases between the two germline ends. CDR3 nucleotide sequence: TGTGCCAGCAGCTCGGGACTTCCCAATGAGCAGTTCTTC. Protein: CASSSGLPNEQFF.

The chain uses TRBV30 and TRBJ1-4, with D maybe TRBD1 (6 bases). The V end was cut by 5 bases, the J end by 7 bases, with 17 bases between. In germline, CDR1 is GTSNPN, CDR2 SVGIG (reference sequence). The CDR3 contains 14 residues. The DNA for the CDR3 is TGTGCCTGGGGGAAACAGGGAATGGGTGAAAAACTGTTTTTT. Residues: CAWGKQGMGEKLFF.